This T cell receptor (beta chain) was obtained from a study of shared clonotypes between healthy human individuals. Study as a whole: CD4 naive and CD4 memory each took three plates per donor, while CD8 naive took two and CD8 memory one.

With regard to this clone: Its antigen remains unidentified.

Study-wide results and limits: Relative to clonotypes present in all four donors, those not shared had lower generation probabilities.

TCRdb's copy holds only in-frame clones and misses some; the assay was immunoSEQ multiplex PCR. The sample lists more than 1,200,000 clones; around 98.5% were seen once. Between the trimmed V and J ends, which lost 0 bases and 6 bases, there was a span of 18 bases. Germline V CDR1 and CDR2: SGHNT, YYREEE (reference sequence). CDR3 size: 17 residues. The receptor was derived from a man aged 25 to 45 in good health. The chain employs TRBV5-4 and TRBJ2-2; tentatively, D is TRBD1 or TRBD2 (5 bases each). The sample taken for sequencing was naive CD4+ T cells sorted from blood. Subset in this sample: CD45RA+ positively selected. The CDR3 nucleotides are TGTGCCAGCAGCTTGGGGGACCCTCGGTGGGCGTCCGGGGAGCTGTTTTTT. This translates into CASSLGDPRWASGELFF.